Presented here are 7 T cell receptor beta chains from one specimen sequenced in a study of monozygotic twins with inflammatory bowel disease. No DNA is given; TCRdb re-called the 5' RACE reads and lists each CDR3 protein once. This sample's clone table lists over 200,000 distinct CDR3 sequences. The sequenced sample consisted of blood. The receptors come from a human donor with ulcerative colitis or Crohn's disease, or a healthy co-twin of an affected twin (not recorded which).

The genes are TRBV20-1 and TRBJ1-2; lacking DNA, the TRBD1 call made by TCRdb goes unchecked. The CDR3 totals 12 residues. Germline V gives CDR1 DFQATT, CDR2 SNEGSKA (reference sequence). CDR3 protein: CSASTAPYGYTF.

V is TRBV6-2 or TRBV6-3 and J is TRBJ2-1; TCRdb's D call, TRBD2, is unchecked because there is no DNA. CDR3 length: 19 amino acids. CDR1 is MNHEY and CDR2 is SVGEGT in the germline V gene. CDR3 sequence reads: CASSYFDGTSGPSYNEQFF.

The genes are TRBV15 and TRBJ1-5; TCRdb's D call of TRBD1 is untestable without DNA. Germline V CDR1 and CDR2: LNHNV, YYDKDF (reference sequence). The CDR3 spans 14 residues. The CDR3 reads CATSPYRDNQPQHF.

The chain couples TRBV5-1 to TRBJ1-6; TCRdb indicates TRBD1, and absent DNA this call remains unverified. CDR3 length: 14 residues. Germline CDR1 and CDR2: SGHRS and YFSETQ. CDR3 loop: CASRVTGINSPLHF. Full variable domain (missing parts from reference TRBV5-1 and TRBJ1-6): KAGVTQTPRYLIKTRGQQVTLSCSPISGHRSVSWYQQTPGQGLQFLFEYFSETQRNKGNFPGRFSGRQFSNSRSEMNVSTLELGDSALYLCASRVTGINSPLHFGNGTRLTVT.

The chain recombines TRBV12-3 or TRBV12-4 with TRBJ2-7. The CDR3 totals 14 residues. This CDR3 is CASSLYGLTYEQYF.

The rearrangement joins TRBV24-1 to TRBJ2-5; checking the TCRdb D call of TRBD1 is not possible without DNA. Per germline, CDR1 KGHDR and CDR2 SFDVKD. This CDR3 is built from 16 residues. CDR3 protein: CATSDSMRTVQETQYF.

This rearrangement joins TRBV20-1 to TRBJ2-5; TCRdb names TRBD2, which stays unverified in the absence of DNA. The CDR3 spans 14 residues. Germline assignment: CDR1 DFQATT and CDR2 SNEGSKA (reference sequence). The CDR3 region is CSARPSGGPETQYF.